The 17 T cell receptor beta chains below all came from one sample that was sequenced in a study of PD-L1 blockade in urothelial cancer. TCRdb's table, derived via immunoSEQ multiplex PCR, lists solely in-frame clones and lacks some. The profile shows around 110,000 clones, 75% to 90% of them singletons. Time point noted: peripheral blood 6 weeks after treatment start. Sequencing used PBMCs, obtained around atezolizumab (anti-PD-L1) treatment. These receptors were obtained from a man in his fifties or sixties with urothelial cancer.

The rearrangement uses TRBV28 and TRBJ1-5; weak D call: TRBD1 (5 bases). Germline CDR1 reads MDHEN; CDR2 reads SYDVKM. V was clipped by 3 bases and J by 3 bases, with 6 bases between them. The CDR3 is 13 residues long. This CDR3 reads CASSLTDNQPQHF. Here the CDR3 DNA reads TGTGCCAGCAGTTTGACAGACAATCAGCCCCAGCATTTT.

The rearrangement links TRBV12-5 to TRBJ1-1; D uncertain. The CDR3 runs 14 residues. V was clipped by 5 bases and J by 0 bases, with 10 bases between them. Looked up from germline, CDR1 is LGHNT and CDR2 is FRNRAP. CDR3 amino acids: CASGPRNMNTEAFF. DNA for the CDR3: TGTGCTAGTGGTCCAAGAAACATGAACACTGAAGCTTTCTTT.

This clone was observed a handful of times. As DNA, the CDR3 is TGTGCCAGCAGCCAAGATTACAACGGGGAGCTGTTTTTT. This encodes CASSQDYNGELFF. The rearrangement uses TRBV7-9 and TRBJ2-2, with D hard to call. Germline CDR1 and CDR2: SEHNR and FQNEAQ (reference sequence). The CDR3 is made up of 13 amino acids. V was clipped by 5 bases and J by 7 bases, with 11 bases between them.

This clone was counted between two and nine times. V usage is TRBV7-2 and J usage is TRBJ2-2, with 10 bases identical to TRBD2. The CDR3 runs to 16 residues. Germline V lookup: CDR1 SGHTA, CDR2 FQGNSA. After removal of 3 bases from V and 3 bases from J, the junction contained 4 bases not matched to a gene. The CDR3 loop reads CASSFLAGADTGELFF. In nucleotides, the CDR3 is TGTGCCAGCAGCTTTCTAGCGGGGGCCGACACCGGGGAGCTGTTTTTT. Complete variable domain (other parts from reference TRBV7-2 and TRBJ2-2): GAGVSQSPSNKVTEKGKDVELRCDPISGHTALYWYRQSLGQGLEFLIYFQGNSAPDKSGLPSDRFSAERTGGSVSTLTIQRTQQEDSAVYLCASSFLAGADTGELFFGEGSRLTVL.

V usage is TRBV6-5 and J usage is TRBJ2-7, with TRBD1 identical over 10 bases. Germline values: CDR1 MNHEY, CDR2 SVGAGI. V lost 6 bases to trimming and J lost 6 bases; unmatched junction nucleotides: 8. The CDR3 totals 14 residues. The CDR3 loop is CASSATGGRAEQYF. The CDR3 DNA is TGTGCCAGCAGCGCGACAGGGGGCAGGGCCGAGCAGTACTTC.

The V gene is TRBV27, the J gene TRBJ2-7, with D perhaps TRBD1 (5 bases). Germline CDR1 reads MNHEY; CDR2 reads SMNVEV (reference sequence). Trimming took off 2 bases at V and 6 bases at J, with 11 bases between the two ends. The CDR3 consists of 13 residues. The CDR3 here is CASSLRQGSEQYF. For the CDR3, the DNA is TGTGCCAGCAGTTTAAGGCAGGGCAGCGAGCAGTACTTC.

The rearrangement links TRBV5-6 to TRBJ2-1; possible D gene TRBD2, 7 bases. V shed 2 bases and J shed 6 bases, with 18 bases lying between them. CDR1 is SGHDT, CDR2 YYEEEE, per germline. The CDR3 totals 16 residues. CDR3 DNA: TGTGCCAGCAGCTTTACGGCCCGGGGGGCCGGCAATGAGCAGTTCTTC. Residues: CASSFTARGAGNEQFF.

The CDR3 DNA follows: TGTGCCAGCAGCCGCGCGTATGACTCCTACGAGCAGTACTTC. It codes for CASSRAYDSYEQYF. This chain joins TRBV6-1 and TRBJ2-7; no reliable D call. The V gene's germline CDR1 is MNHNS and CDR2 SASEGT. The CDR3 spans 14 residues. The ends were cut back, 6 bases at V and 0 bases at J, with 12 bases in the middle.

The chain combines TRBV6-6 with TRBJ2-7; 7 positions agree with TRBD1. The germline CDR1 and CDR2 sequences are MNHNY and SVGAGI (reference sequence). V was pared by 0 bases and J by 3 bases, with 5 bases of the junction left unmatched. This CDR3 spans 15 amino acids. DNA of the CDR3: TGTGCCAGCAGTTACTCTGGACAGGTCCGCTACGAGCAGTACTTC. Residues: CASSYSGQVRYEQYF.

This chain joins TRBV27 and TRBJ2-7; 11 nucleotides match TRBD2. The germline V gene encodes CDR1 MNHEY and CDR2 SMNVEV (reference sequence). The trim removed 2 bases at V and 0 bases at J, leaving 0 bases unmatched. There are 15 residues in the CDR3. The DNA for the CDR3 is TGTGCCAGCAGTTTACTAGCGGGAGGCTCCTACGAGCAGTACTTC. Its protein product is CASSLLAGGSYEQYF.

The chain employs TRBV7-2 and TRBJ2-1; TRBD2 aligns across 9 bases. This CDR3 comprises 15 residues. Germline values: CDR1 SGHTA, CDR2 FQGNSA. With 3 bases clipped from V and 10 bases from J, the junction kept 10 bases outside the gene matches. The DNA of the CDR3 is TGTGCCAGCAGCTTGGGCGGGAGGGCCTCGGGCGAGCAGTTCTTC. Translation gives CASSLGGRASGEQFF.

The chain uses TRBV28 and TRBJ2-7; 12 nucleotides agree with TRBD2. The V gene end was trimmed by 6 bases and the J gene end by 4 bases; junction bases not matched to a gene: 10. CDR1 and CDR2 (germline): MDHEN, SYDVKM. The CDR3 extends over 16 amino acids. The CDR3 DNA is TGTGCCAGCAGCCGACCCACTAGCGGGGGGTGGTACGAGCAGTACTTC. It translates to CASSRPTSGGWYEQYF.

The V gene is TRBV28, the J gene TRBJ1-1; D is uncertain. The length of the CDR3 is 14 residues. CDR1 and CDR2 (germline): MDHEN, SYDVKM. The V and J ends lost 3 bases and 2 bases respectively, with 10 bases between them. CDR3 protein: CASSLGSFNTEAFF. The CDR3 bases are TGTGCCAGCAGTTTGGGCAGCTTTAACACTGAAGCTTTCTTT.

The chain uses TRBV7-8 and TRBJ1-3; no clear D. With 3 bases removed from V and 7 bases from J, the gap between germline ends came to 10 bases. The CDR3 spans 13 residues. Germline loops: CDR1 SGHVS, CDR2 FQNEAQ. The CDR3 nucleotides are TGTGCCAGCAGCTTGACCGGGTTGAACACCATATATTTT. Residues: CASSLTGLNTIYF.

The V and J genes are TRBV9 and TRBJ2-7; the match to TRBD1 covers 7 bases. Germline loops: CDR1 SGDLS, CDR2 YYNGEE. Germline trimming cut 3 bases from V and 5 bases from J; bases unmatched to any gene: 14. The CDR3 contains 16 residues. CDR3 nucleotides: TGTGCCAGCAGCGCCACAACCGGGACAGAGGAGGACGAGCAGTACTTC. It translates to CASSATTGTEEDEQYF.

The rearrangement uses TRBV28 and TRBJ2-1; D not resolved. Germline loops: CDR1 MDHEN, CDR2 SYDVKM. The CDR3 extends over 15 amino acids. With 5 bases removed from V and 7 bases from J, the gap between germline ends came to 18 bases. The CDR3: CASSPPDGLRNEQFF. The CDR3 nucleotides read TGTGCCAGCAGTCCCCCAGACGGGTTGAGGAATGAGCAGTTCTTC. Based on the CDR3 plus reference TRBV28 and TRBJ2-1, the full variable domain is DVKVTQSSRYLVKRTGEKVFLECVQDMDHENMFWYRQDPGLGLRLIYFSYDVKMKEKGDIPEGYSVSREKKERFSLILESASTNQTSMYLCASSPPDGLRNEQFFGPGTRLTVL.

CDR3 region: CASSSERGAGELFF. CDR3 coding DNA: TGTGCCAGTAGCTCAGAGAGAGGCGCCGGGGAGCTGTTTTTT. The chain has TRBV19 and TRBJ2-2, with D hard to call. The V gene's germline CDR1 is LNHDA and CDR2 SQIVND (reference sequence). Trimming removed 6 bases from V and 6 bases from J, with 14 bases in between. This CDR3 is 14 amino acids long.